Presented here are 26 T cell receptor beta chains from one specimen sequenced in a study of T cells in Graves' hyperthyroidism and ophthalmopathy. Amplification targeted TCR beta CDR3 regions from RNA transcripts. Carried out on the TCR CDR3, a first-round RT-PCR used the HTBI primer set. One entry per CDR3 protein, called by TCRdb with MiXCR from the multiplex PCR reads. Of about 360,000 distinct CDR3 sequences listed, less than 15% are singletons. Sequenced material: blood. Every receptor here comes from a man in his thirties or forties with Graves' hyperthyroidism that later progressed to Graves' ophthalmopathy.

On this clonotype itself: A read error may account for a junction end that differs from germline. This chain uses TRBV11-2 with TRBJ2-7; D uncertain. This CDR3 has 14 residues. Germline CDR1 SGHAT, CDR2 FQNNGV. The DNA for the CDR3 is TGTGCCAGCAGCCTAAGGAACGGACCCTACGAGCAGCACTTC. Amino acid sequence: CASSLRNGPYEQHF.

This clonotype appeared many times. CDR3 nucleotide sequence: TGTGCCAGCAGCTTAGACCGGACAGGGAGCTATGGCTACACCTTC. Translating gives CASSLDRTGSYGYTF. The chain is built from TRBV11-3 and TRBJ1-2, with 8 bases matching TRBD1. The CDR3 is 15 amino acids. Germline values: CDR1 SGHNT, CDR2 YENEEA. V gave up 0 bases and J gave up 4 bases; unmatched junction bases: 4.

The V gene is TRBV6-6, the J gene TRBJ2-1; TRBD2 is a possible D gene (6 bases). The CDR3 totals 15 residues. Germline lookup yields CDR1 MNHNY and CDR2 SVGAGI (reference sequence). The V end was cut by 2 bases, the J end by 0 bases, with 8 bases between. CDR3 DNA sequence: TGTGCCAGCAGTTACCTGGGGGGCTCCTACAATGAGCAGTTCTTC. Encoded protein: CASSYLGGSYNEQFF.

This clonotype was counted ten times or more. The rearrangement uses TRBV5-1 and TRBJ1-6, with 9 bases aligning to TRBD1. The germline gives CDR1 SGHRS, CDR2 YFSETQ. This CDR3 is 15 amino acids long. The V and J ends lost 5 bases and 5 bases, in that order; junction bases with no gene match: 5. The CDR3 loop reads CASSPDRGNNSPLHF. The CDR3 DNA follows: TGCGCCAGCAGTCCTGACAGGGGGAATAATTCACCCCTCCACTTT.

V and J are TRBV4-2 and TRBJ1-2, with D uncertain. Per the germline V gene, CDR1 is LGHNA and CDR2 is YNFKEQ. The V and J ends lost 0 bases and 6 bases respectively, with 17 bases between them. The CDR3 contains 16 residues. In DNA, the CDR3 is TGTGCCAGCAGCCAAGATAGAACACGCCTGGAGGATGGCTACACCTTC. Its translation is CASSQDRTRLEDGYTF.

This clonotype came up a few times. The chain employs TRBV7-3 and TRBJ2-1; possibly TRBD2 for D (7 bases). The CDR3 is made up of 13 amino acids. V was pared by 4 bases and J by 9 bases, with 13 bases between. Per the germline V gene, CDR1 is SGHTA and CDR2 is FQGTGA. In DNA, the CDR3 is TGTGCCAGCAGCTACGGGGGGCCTGGTGAGCAGTTCTTC. As protein: CASSYGGPGEQFF.

The chain links TRBV14 to TRBJ1-2; 7 bases line up with TRBD1. There are 14 residues in the CDR3. The trim removed 4 bases at V and 3 bases at J, leaving 5 bases unmatched. In germline, CDR1 is SGHDN, CDR2 FVKESK. Here the CDR3 DNA reads TGTGCCAGCAGCCTACTCCAGGGGGACTATGGCTACACCTTC. The encoded protein is CASSLLQGDYGYTF.

The sample holds many counts of this clonotype. This chain joins TRBV7-2 and TRBJ2-1; D perhaps matches TRBD2 (5 bases). This CDR3 is 14 amino acids long. Trimming shortened V by 8 bases and J by 4 bases, and 15 bases separated the two germline ends. Germline CDR1 is SGHTA and CDR2 is FQGNSA. CDR3 nucleotides: TGTGCCAGCTCCAAATCGGGATCATACAATGAGCAGTTCTTC. Its translation: CASSKSGSYNEQFF.

This clonotype was found many times. The chain combines TRBV20-1 with TRBJ1-2; TRBD1 matches at 7 bases. V lost 1 base to trimming and J lost 4 bases; unmatched junction nucleotides: 9. This CDR3 is built from 15 residues. Germline V lookup: CDR1 DFQATT, CDR2 SNEGSKA (reference sequence). The CDR3 DNA reads as TGCAGTGCTAGAGGGGGGACGGCAGGGGGCTATGGCTACACCTTC. Translating gives CSARGGTAGGYGYTF.

This clonotype came up many times. This chain connects TRBV5-1 to TRBJ1-1; D call uncertain. The CDR3 covers 13 residues. Germline V gives CDR1 SGHRS, CDR2 YFSETQ. V dropped 0 bases and J dropped 0 bases, with 3 bases sitting between them. The CDR3 coding sequence is TGCGCCAGCAGCTTGGACATGAACACTGAAGCTTTCTTT. This translates into CASSLDMNTEAFF.

In regard to this clonotype: This may come from a read error, since a much larger clone is one base off. This chain uses TRBV10-3 with TRBJ1-2; D is unresolved. This CDR3 spans 14 amino acids. CDR1 and CDR2 from the germline V gene are ENHRY and SYGVKD. This CDR3 reads CAVSESSFNYGYTF. DNA for the CDR3: TGTGCCGTCAGTGAGTCGAGTTTTAACTATGGCTACACCTTC.

This clonotype was seen many times. V gene TRBV2 combines with J gene TRBJ1-2; no firm D call. V lost 0 bases to trimming and J lost 2 bases, with 7 bases between them. The CDR3 has 14 residues. Germline V gene data show CDR1 as SNHLY and CDR2 as FYNNEI. The CDR3 DNA reads as TGTGCCAGCAGTGAAGCAACGCAGAACTATGGCTACACCTTC. Its translation is CASSEATQNYGYTF. Full variable domain (rest looked up from reference TRBV2 and TRBJ1-2): EPEVTQTPSHQVTQMGQEVILRCVPISNHLYFYWYRQILGQKVEFLVSFYNNEISEKSEIFDDQFSVERPDGSNFTLKIRSTKLEDSAMYFCASSEATQNYGYTFGSGTRLTVV.

V gene TRBV9 combines with J gene TRBJ2-3; D may be TRBD2 (7 bases). The CDR3 has 16 amino acids. CDR1 is SGDLS, CDR2 YYNGEE, per germline. The ends were cut back, 4 bases at V and 0 bases at J, with 15 bases in the middle. CDR3 loop: CASSPRGGRSTDTQYF. The CDR3 DNA sequence: TGTGCCAGCAGCCCTAGGGGGGGGCGTAGCACAGATACGCAGTATTTT.

This clonotype occurred many times. The V and J genes are TRBV11-2 and TRBJ2-2, with TRBD2 matching 7 bases. The CDR3 length is 14 residues. Germline V gene sequence: CDR1 SGHAT, CDR2 FQNNGV. The V segment lost 2 bases and the J segment 7 bases; nucleotides outside the gene matches: 4. This CDR3 reads CASSLSGGGGELFF. The CDR3 bases are TGTGCCAGCAGCTTAAGTGGGGGGGGCGGGGAGCTGTTTTTT. The full variable domain, rest sourced from reference TRBV11-2 and TRBJ2-2, is EAGVAQSPRYKIIEKRQSVAFWCNPISGHATLYWYQQILGQGPKLLIQFQNNGVVDDSQLPKDRFSAERLKGVDSTLKIQPAKLEDSAVYLCASSLSGGGGELFFGEGSRLTVL.

Many counts were recorded for this clonotype. J is TRBJ1-1 and V is TRBV28, with 7 bases matching TRBD1. Germline V CDR1 and CDR2: MDHEN, SYDVKM. Germline trimming cut 6 bases from V and 5 bases from J; bases unmatched to any gene: 9. This CDR3 has 14 residues. The CDR3 region is CASRTRQGGTEAFF. CDR3 in DNA: TGTGCCAGCAGAACCCGACAGGGCGGAACTGAAGCTTTCTTT.

Turning to this clonotype: A single base separates this from a much larger clone, so it may be a read error. The CDR3 ends on some other residue instead of the conserved phenylalanine or tryptophan, so this is likely a read error. CDR3 residues: CASSYRGDNSPLHL. CDR3 nucleotide sequence: TGTGCCAGCAGCTACAGGGGGGATAATTCACCCCTCCACCTT. The chain employs TRBV11-1 and TRBJ1-6; the match to TRBD1 covers 8 bases. Germline V gene sequence: CDR1 SGHAT, CDR2 FQDESV (reference sequence). This CDR3 has 14 residues. After removal of 4 bases from V and 5 bases from J, the junction contained 1 base not matched to a gene.

V and J are TRBV6-1 and TRBJ2-1; TRBD2 matches 10 bases. Per germline, CDR1 MNHNS and CDR2 SASEGT. J was trimmed by 6 bases and V by 2 bases; bases with no gene match: 4. This CDR3 is 15 amino acids long. The chain's CDR3 is CASSELAGESNEQFF. CDR3 bases: TGTGCCAGCAGTGAACTAGCGGGAGAGAGCAATGAGCAGTTCTTC.

This clonotype was seen at least ten times. The chain is built from TRBV12-3 or TRBV12-4 and TRBJ1-2, with 8 bases identical to TRBD1. The CDR3 covers 13 residues. V shed 5 bases and J 5 bases; nucleotides not matched to a gene: 4. The CDR3 coding sequence is TGTGCCAGCAGTGGGACAGGACCTTATGGCTACACCTTC. This codes for CASSGTGPYGYTF.

The table lists this clonotype with a few counts. One end of the junction is discordant with germline, which a read error may explain. The chain employs TRBV28 and TRBJ2-1; D gene ambiguous. The CDR3 contains 16 residues. Germline CDR1 reads MDHEN; CDR2 reads SYDVKM. In DNA form, the CDR3 reads TGTGCCAGCAGTTTGTCTCGTTTAAGCTCCTGCAATGAGCAGTTCTTC. Translating gives CASSLSRLSSCNEQFF. Based on the CDR3 plus reference TRBV28 and TRBJ2-1, the full variable domain is DVKVTQSSRYLVKRTGEKVFLECVQDMDHENMFWYRQDPGLGLRLIYFSYDVKMKEKGDIPEGYSVSREKKERFSLILESASTNQTSMYLCASSLSRLSSCNEQFFGPGTRLTVL.

The rearrangement joins TRBV9 to TRBJ2-3, with D tentatively TRBD1 or TRBD2 (5 bases each). The CDR3 runs to 15 residues. CDR1 is SGDLS and CDR2 is YYNGEE in the germline V gene. With 4 bases removed from V and 0 bases from J, the gap between germline ends came to 12 bases. The CDR3 protein is CASSLWDGSTDTQYF. Written as DNA, the CDR3 is TGTGCCAGCAGCCTATGGGACGGTAGCACAGATACGCAGTATTTT.

This clonotype came up many times. In DNA form, the CDR3 reads TGTGCCAGCAGCCAATATGGGGATACGCAGTATTTT. This translates into CASSQYGDTQYF. This chain connects TRBV7-2 to TRBJ2-3; D remains unclear. The CDR3 loop spans 12 amino acids. In germline, CDR1 is SGHTA, CDR2 FQGNSA. V lost 5 bases and J lost 6, with 9 bases in between.

The CDR3: CASSPSNARDEQYF. CDR3 nucleotide sequence: TGTGCCAGCTCACCATCTAATGCGAGGGACGAGCAGTACTTC. The V gene is TRBV18, the J gene TRBJ2-7, with D possibly matching TRBD2 (5 bases). Germline values: CDR1 KGHSH, CDR2 LQKENI. V lost 2 bases and J lost 5, with 13 bases in between. CDR3 size: 14 residues.

There are many counts of this clonotype. The chain links TRBV20-1 to TRBJ2-1; 9 bases are a match to TRBD1. Germline CDR1 reads DFQATT; CDR2 reads SNEGSKA (reference sequence). The CDR3 is 16 residues long. J was trimmed by 0 bases and V by 2 bases; bases with no gene match: 5. CDR3 protein: CSARIGTGSSYNEQFF. CDR3 DNA: TGCAGTGCTAGAATAGGGACAGGGAGCTCCTACAATGAGCAGTTCTTC.

This clonotype was recorded many times. The rearrangement links TRBV2 to TRBJ1-5, with D possibly being TRBD1 (5 bases). CDR1 and CDR2 (germline): SNHLY, FYNNEI. Trimming pared 6 bases from V and 0 bases from J, leaving 9 bases between. The CDR3 length is 14 residues. CDR3: CASRDIDSNQPQHF. The CDR3 DNA follows: TGTGCCAGCAGGGACATAGATAGCAATCAGCCCCAGCATTTT.

The chain joins TRBV9 to TRBJ2-3; D call uncertain. Trimming took 0 bases from V and 2 from J, leaving 7 bases between them. Germline lookup yields CDR1 SGDLS and CDR2 YYNGEE. The CDR3 totals 14 residues. The CDR3 spells CASSVGLATDTQYF. The CDR3 DNA is TGTGCCAGCAGCGTAGGATTAGCCACAGATACGCAGTATTTT.

This clonotype was recorded at least ten times. The V call is TRBV11-1, the J call TRBJ2-7, with 7 nucleotides matching TRBD2. Germline CDR1 SGHAT, CDR2 FQDESV (reference sequence). The CDR3 is made up of 13 amino acids. J lost 3 bases, V lost 6 bases, and 5 bases had no gene match. This CDR3 is CASSWEGGYEQYF. CDR3 in DNA: TGTGCCAGCAGTTGGGAGGGCGGCTACGAGCAGTACTTC.